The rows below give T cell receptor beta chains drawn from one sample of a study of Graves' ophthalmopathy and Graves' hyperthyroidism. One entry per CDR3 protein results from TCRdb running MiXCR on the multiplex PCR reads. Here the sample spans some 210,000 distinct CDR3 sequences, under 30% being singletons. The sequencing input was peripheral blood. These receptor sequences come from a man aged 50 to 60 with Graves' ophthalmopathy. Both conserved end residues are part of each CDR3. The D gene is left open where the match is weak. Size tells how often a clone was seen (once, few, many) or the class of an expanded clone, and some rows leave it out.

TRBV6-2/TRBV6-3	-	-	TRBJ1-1	TGTGCCAGCAGTTATCTCGGGGGAACTGAAGCTTTCTTT	CASSYLGGTEAFF
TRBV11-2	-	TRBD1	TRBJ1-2	TGTGCCAGCACGATGGCCTTGGGACAGACCTCTTATGGCTACACCTTC	CASTMALGQTSYGYTF
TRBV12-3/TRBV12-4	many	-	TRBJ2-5	TGTGCCAGCAGTTTCAATTTGGGGGGGCAGACCCAGTACTTC	CASSFNLGGQTQYF
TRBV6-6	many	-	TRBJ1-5	TGTGCCAGCAGTCTCGGGACCAGGGATTGGGGCAATCAGCCCCAGCATTTT	CASSLGTRDWGNQPQHF
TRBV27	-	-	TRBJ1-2	TGTGCCAGCAGTGGGGGGCAGGGGAAGATCTATGGCTACACCTTC	CASSGGQGKIYGYTF
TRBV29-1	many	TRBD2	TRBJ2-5	TGCAGCGGGGAGGTTCCCGCAGGTTGGGAGCGGGAGGTTGAGACCCAGTACTTC	CSGEVPAGWEREVETQYF
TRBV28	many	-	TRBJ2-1	TGTGCCAGCAGTCCTCGCGGGCATACCGCCAATGAGCAGTTCTTC	CASSPRGHTANEQFF
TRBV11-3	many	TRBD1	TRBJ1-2	TGTGCCAGCAGCTTATGGCGGACAGGGGCCCTTTCTGTCGGCTACACCTTC	CASSLWRTGALSVGYTF
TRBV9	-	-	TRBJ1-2	TGTGCCAGCAGCCCTGACGGGTACTATGGCTACACCTTC	CASSPDGYYGYTF
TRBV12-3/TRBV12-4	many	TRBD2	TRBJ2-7	TGTGCCAGCAGTTTGAGCGGGAGAACCCACGAGCAGTACTTC	CASSLSGRTHEQYF
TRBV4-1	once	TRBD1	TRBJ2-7	TGCGCCAGCAGCCCAGGGACAGCCTTGGGAATCTACGAGCAGTACTTC	CASSPGTALGIYEQYF
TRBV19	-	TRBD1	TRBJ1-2	TGTGCCAGTAGTCCAGGACAGGGTGACTATGGCTACACCTTC	CASSPGQGDYGYTF
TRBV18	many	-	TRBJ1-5	TGTGCCAGCTCGGACCAGGGTTATAGCAATCAGCCCCAGCATTTT	CASSDQGYSNQPQHF
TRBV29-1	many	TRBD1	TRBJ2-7	TGCAGCGTTGAGATGCAGGGGGCCTACGAGCAGTACTTC	CSVEMQGAYEQYF
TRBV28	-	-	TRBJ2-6	TGTGCCAGCAGCAAAATTAGCGGCTCTGGGGCCAACGTCCTGACTTTC	CASSKISGSGANVLTF
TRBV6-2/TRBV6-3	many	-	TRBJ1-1	TGTGCCAGCAGATTACCAGGGATGAACACTGAAGCTTTCTTT	CASRLPGMNTEAFF
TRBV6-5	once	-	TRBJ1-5	TGTGCCAGCAGTTACAATGGGGAAGGCAATCAGCCCCAGCATTTT	CASSYNGEGNQPQHF
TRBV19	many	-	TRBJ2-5	TGTGCCAGTAGTATTGGGCAGGGATACCAAGAGACCCAGTACTTC	CASSIGQGYQETQYF
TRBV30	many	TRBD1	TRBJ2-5	TGTGCCTGGAGCCGGGACAGACAAGAGACCCAGTACTTC	CAWSRDRQETQYF
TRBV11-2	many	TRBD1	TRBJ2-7	TGTGCCAGCAGCTTAGGTAGGGGGACAGACGAGCAGTACTTC	CASSLGRGTDEQYF
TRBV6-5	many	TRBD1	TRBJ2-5	TGTGCCAGCAGACGACAGGGGGTAGAGACCCAGTACTTC	CASRRQGVETQYF
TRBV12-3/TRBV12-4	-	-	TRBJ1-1	TGTGCCAGCAGTCCCCAACAAGGGAACACTGAAGCTTTCTTT	CASSPQQGNTEAFF
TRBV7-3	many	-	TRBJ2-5	TGTGCCAGCAGCCCCCGCTCAGGGACAATAGAGACCCAGTACTTC	CASSPRSGTIETQYF
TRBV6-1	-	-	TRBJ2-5	TGTGCCAGCAGTGGACAGGATATGGAGACCCAGTACTTC	CASSGQDMETQYF
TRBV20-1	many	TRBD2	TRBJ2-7	TGCAGTGCTAGAGGTCTAGCGGGTGACAACTACGAGCAGTACTTC	CSARGLAGDNYEQYF
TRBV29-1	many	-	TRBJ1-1	TGCAGCGTTGCTGGTTCGGCAGGCCAATTTGAAGCTTTCTTT	CSVAGSAGQFEAFF
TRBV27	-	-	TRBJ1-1	TGTGCCAGCACCTTCCCAGGGAGTGCTGAAGCTTTCTTT	CASTFPGSAEAFF
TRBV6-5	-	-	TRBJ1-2	TGTGCCAGCAGTTACAGAGGGGGACCCTATGGCTACACCTTC	CASSYRGGPYGYTF
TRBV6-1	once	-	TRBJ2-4	TGTGCCAGCAGGACAGCTTTAGCCAAAAACATTCAGTACTTC	CASRTALAKNIQYF
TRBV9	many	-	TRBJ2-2	TGTGCCAGCAGCGTAAGCCCGAACACCGGGGAGCTGTTTTTT	CASSVSPNTGELFF
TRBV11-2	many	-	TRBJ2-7	TGTGCCAGCAGCTTAGAAGAGGGGTTCCTCGAGCAGTACTTC	CASSLEEGFLEQYF
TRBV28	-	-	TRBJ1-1	TGTGCCAGCAGTCCCCGCCCCTCGACTGAAGCTTTCTTT	CASSPRPSTEAFF
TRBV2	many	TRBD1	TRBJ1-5	TGTGCCAGCAGTGGGGACAGGGGTAGCAATCAGCCCCAGCATTTT	CASSGDRGSNQPQHF
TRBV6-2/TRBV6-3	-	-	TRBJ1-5	TGTGCCAGCACCCCGCTGGGGGGGGTTCGGAATCAGCCCCAGCATTTT	CASTPLGGVRNQPQHF
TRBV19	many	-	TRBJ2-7	TGTGCCAGTACGGGGGGCGCAAATCGCTACGAGCAGTACTTC	CASTGGANRYEQYF
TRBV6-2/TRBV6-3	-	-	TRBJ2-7	TGTGCCAGCAGTTACGAGGGGCCTCTTCTGGAGCAGTACTTC	CASSYEGPLLEQYF